This T cell receptor beta chain was documented in a study of graft-versus-host responses after intestinal transplantation. Background on the study: Multivisceral, liver-intestinal, or isolated intestinal grafts were transplanted into recipients. Recipients uniformly received anti-thymocyte globulin induction, followed by tacrolimus and steroids for approximately 3 years. Study findings and constraints: The authors found GvH clones in recipient marrow, some appearing first in ileum or blood. GvH clone levels peaked in circulation, and this peak was associated with early post-transplant HvG declines.

Germline lookup yields CDR1 SGHTA and CDR2 FQGNSA. The CDR3 loop spans 15 amino acids. Sequenced by immunoSEQ multiplex PCR; TCRdb stores in-frame clones only, minus some. The sample records nearly 100,000 clones, around nine tenths being singletons. To note about this clone: Its antigen is still unknown.

The sequence came from a human patient who received an intestinal transplant, so some T cells may come from the graft donor. The rearrangement joins TRBV7-2 to TRBJ2-5; no reliable D call. The J call may be incorrect, as the DNA end agrees better with TRBJ2-7. The sample consisted of PBMCs, taken roughly 450 days after intestinal transplant. The CDR3 is CASSLVPGPSYEQYF. The CDR3 DNA is TGTGCCAGCAGCTTAGTCCCCGGACCCTCCTACGAGCAGTACTTC.